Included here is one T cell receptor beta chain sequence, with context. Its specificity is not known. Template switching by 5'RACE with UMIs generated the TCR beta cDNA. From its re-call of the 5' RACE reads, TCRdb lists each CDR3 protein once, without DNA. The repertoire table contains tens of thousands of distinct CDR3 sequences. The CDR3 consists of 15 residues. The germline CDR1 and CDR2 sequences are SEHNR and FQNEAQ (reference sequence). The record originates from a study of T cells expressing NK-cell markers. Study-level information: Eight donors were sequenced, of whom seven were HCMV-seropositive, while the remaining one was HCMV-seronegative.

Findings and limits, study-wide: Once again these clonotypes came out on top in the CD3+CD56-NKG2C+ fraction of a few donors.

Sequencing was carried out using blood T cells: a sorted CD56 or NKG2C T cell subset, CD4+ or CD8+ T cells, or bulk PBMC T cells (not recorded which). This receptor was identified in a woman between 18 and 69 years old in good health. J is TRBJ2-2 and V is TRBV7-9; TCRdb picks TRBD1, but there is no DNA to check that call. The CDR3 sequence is CASSYPGENTGELFF.